These 30 T cell receptor beta chains were sequenced from one sample in a study of CD8+ T cells in alopecia areata. As to treatment: oral pan-JAK inhibitor, 5-10 mg twice daily. Extraction of RNA preceded its reverse transcription into cDNA, which served as the sequencing template. Some clones are missing from TCRdb's copy, which holds only in-frame ones; the method was immunoSEQ multiplex PCR. The sample lists around 110,000 clones, 80% to 85% seen once, with 20% to 25% in the top ten. The sequences come from CD8+ T cells sorted from blood, collected at week 24, from a patient treated with tofacitinib. The origin of the receptors is a human donor with alopecia areata.

V usage is TRBV7-9 and J usage is TRBJ2-3, with 11 nucleotides matching TRBD1. V was pared by 8 bases and J by 3 bases, with 10 bases of the junction left unmatched. The CDR3 is 16 residues long. Looked up from germline, CDR1 is SEHNR and CDR2 is FQNEAQ (reference sequence). CDR3 nucleotide sequence: TGTGCCAGCGGTCCTTGGACAGGGGGCGGTACAGATACGCAGTATTTT. Protein: CASGPWTGGGTDTQYF.

The gene calls are TRBV27 and TRBJ2-7; D unclear. V was shortened by 8 bases and J by 1 base, with 9 bases between the two germline ends. CDR1 and CDR2 from the germline V gene are MNHEY and SMNVEV (reference sequence). The CDR3 has 12 amino acids. The CDR3 DNA follows: TGTGCCAGCGGGGTCGGGTCCTACGAGCAGTACTTC. Its protein is CASGVGSYEQYF.

The chain recombines TRBV11-2 with TRBJ1-2, with 12 bases fitting TRBD1. CDR1 and CDR2 (germline): SGHAT, FQNNGV. V dropped 2 bases and J dropped 3; count of bases not matched to a gene: 7. The CDR3 contains 17 residues. The CDR3 loop reads CASSLRGQGASYYGYTF. The DNA of the CDR3 is TGTGCCAGCAGCTTAAGGGGACAGGGGGCGAGTTACTATGGCTACACCTTC.

The rearrangement joins TRBV11-2 to TRBJ2-1; D gene unclear. V dropped 1 base and J dropped 0 bases, with 7 bases sitting between them. The CDR3 extends over 15 amino acids. Germline lookup yields CDR1 SGHAT and CDR2 FQNNGV. The CDR3 spells CASSLVMSSYNEQFF. In DNA, the CDR3 is TGTGCCAGCAGCTTAGTGATGAGCTCCTACAATGAGCAGTTCTTC.

The rearrangement uses TRBV6-1 and TRBJ2-1; D not resolved. CDR3 length: 12 amino acids. V gave up 5 bases and J gave up 9 bases, with 11 bases separating them. Germline-derived CDR1 and CDR2 are MNHNS and SASEGT. The DNA for the CDR3 is TGTGCCAGCAGTTATGGGGTCTTTGAGCAGTTCTTC. It encodes CASSYGVFEQFF.

The chain links TRBV5-1 to TRBJ2-5, with D unresolved. CDR1 is SGHRS, CDR2 YFSETQ, per germline. V lost 4 bases, J lost 4 bases, and 5 bases lay in between. The CDR3 is 11 residues long. In DNA, the CDR3 is TGCGCCAGCAGCCAGAGAGAGACCCAGTACTTC. Translating gives CASSQRETQYF.

A few counts support this clone. This chain connects TRBV5-1 to TRBJ2-7, with D possibly TRBD1 on 6 matching bases. The CDR3 length is 15 residues. V dropped 0 bases and J dropped 0 bases, with 10 bases sitting between them. Germline CDR1 is SGHRS and CDR2 is YFSETQ. CDR3: CASSLERGSSYEQYF. DNA for the CDR3: TGCGCCAGCAGCTTGGAGAGGGGGTCCTCCTACGAGCAGTACTTC.

This clone was detected a few times. V and J are TRBV29-1 and TRBJ1-1; the D gene is possibly TRBD1 (6 bases). The CDR3 is 13 residues long. Germline-derived CDR1 and CDR2 are SQVTM and ANQGSEA. Trimming stripped 5 bases from V and 1 base from J, with 11 bases between. CDR3 sequence: CSVPTRGNTEAFF. CDR3 bases: TGCAGCGTTCCTACCAGGGGGAACACTGAAGCTTTCTTT.

The chain employs TRBV7-8 and TRBJ2-7; TRBD1 aligns across 8 bases. Germline CDR1 SGHVS, CDR2 FQNEAQ. V was clipped by 2 bases and J by 5 bases; unmatched bases: 17. The CDR3 covers 18 residues. CDR3 protein: CASSLIGPLDRDLHEQYF. CDR3 sequence (DNA): TGTGCCAGCAGCTTAATCGGGCCGTTGGACAGGGATCTCCACGAGCAGTACTTC. Full variable domain (missing parts from reference TRBV7-8 and TRBJ2-7): GAGVSQSPRYKVAKRGQDVALRCDPISGHVSLFWYQQALGQGPEFLTYFQNEAQLDKSGLPSDRFFAERPEGSVSTLKIQRTQQEDSAVYLCASSLIGPLDRDLHEQYFGPGTRLTVT.

This clone has more than one count but fewer than ten. Here the CDR3 reads CASSGGVQRNNQPQHF. CDR3 DNA: TGCGCCAGCAGTGGTGGGGTCCAGCGTAACAATCAGCCCCAGCATTTT. The rearrangement uses TRBV10-1 and TRBJ1-5; D is unclear. The CDR3 covers 16 residues. Trimming shortened V by 4 bases and J by 3 bases, and 16 bases separated the two germline ends. CDR1 is WNHNN and CDR2 is SYGVQD in the germline V gene (reference sequence).

The chain carries TRBV4-3 and TRBJ1-1; D unclear. The germline V gene has CDR1 LGHNA and CDR2 YSLEER. CDR3 length: 14 amino acids. Trimming pared 5 bases from V and 4 bases from J, leaving 14 bases between. DNA of the CDR3: TGCGCCAGCAGCTACCGCGCGGTCGGCACTGAAGCTTTCTTT. Translation: CASSYRAVGTEAFF.

V usage is TRBV7-9 and J usage is TRBJ2-7; no reliable D call. CDR1 and CDR2 (germline): SEHNR, FQNEAQ (reference sequence). This CDR3 has 14 amino acids. V shed 6 bases and J shed 3 bases, with 15 bases lying between them. The CDR3 region has the DNA TGTGCCAGCAGTGACAAAATCGGTGGCTACGAGCAGTACTTC. Protein sequence: CASSDKIGGYEQYF. Full variable domain (remainder filled in from reference TRBV7-9 and TRBJ2-7): DTGVSQNPRHKITKRGQNVTFRCDPISEHNRLYWYRQTLGQGPEFLTYFQNEAQLEKSRLLSDRFSAERPKGSFSTLEIQRTEQGDSAMYLCASSDKIGGYEQYFGPGTRLTVT.

The V gene is TRBV19, the J gene TRBJ2-3; D is undetermined. Germline V gene lookup returns CDR1 LNHDA and CDR2 SQIVND (reference sequence). The V gene lost 5 bases and the J gene lost 1 base, with 7 bases spanning the gap. The CDR3 has 13 residues. The chain's CDR3 is CASSSSRTDTQYF. The CDR3 DNA reads TGTGCCAGTAGTTCATCCCGCACAGATACGCAGTATTTT.

The chain recombines TRBV7-9 with TRBJ2-7; tentatively, D is TRBD2 (5 bases). From germline, CDR1 is SEHNR and CDR2 FQNEAQ (reference sequence). Trimming shortened V by 5 bases and J by 2 bases, and 13 bases separated the two germline ends. This CDR3 has 14 amino acids. As DNA, the CDR3 is TGTGCCAGCAGCCCCCCGGACGGGACCTACGAGCAGTACTTC. This gives the protein CASSPPDGTYEQYF.

The J gene is TRBJ2-5, the V gene TRBV6-1; tentative D call: TRBD1 (5 bases). The V gene's germline CDR1 is MNHNS and CDR2 SASEGT. This CDR3 contains 14 residues. V was pared by 6 bases and J by 2 bases, with 13 bases between. CDR3 in amino acids: CASSAGWGQETQYF. DNA for the CDR3: TGTGCCAGCAGCGCAGGGTGGGGACAAGAGACCCAGTACTTC.

This clone was detected once. The gene calls are TRBV27 and TRBJ1-2; a weak D match, TRBD1 (5 bases). The ends were cut back, 5 bases at V and 13 bases at J, with 17 bases in the middle. Germline V gene sequence: CDR1 MNHEY, CDR2 SMNVEV (reference sequence). This CDR3 spans 12 amino acids. The CDR3 DNA reads as TGTGCCAGCAGTCCAGTGGGACGCCCTAGCACCTTC. Protein sequence: CASSPVGRPSTF.

The genes are TRBV2 and TRBJ2-2; TRBD1 agrees at 8 bases. CDR1 is SNHLY and CDR2 is FYNNEI in the germline V gene. The CDR3 is 15 amino acids. Trimming removed 6 bases from V and 4 bases from J; junction bases left unmatched: 7. The CDR3, as DNA: TGTGCCAGCAGGCACGGACAGGGCGCCACCGGGGAGCTGTTTTTT. It yields the protein CASRHGQGATGELFF.

This clone was recorded once. The V gene is TRBV6-5, the J gene TRBJ2-7; possibly TRBD2 for D (5 bases). The CDR3 runs 12 residues. Germline V gene sequence: CDR1 MNHEY, CDR2 SVGAGI. The V end was cut by 5 bases, the J end by 7 bases, with 12 bases between. Written as DNA, the CDR3 is TGTGCCAGCAGTCACGGACCGGGAGAGCAGTACTTC. Protein sequence: CASSHGPGEQYF.

The chain employs TRBV5-4 and TRBJ1-2; 8 nucleotides match TRBD1. The CDR3 contains 13 residues. V shed 0 bases and J 8 bases; nucleotides not matched to a gene: 3. Germline V gene lookup returns CDR1 SGHNT and CDR2 YYREEE (reference sequence). CDR3 coding DNA: TGTGCCAGCAGCTTGGGACAGGGGATCGGCTACACCTTC. Translating gives CASSLGQGIGYTF.

The gene calls are TRBV25-1 and TRBJ2-5; D gene unclear. The germline V and J ends were trimmed by 2 bases and 4 bases, with 17 bases remaining between them. The germline V gene encodes CDR1 MGHDK and CDR2 SYGVNS. CDR3 length: 16 amino acids. Here the CDR3 DNA reads TGTGCCAGCAGTGAACCCCGCAGTTTTCGTAGAGAGACCCAGTACTTC. Translation gives CASSEPRSFRRETQYF.

The chain combines TRBV29-1 with TRBJ1-4, with 8 bases matching TRBD1. V lost 4 bases, J lost 8 bases, and 18 bases stayed unmatched. The germline gives CDR1 SQVTM, CDR2 ANQGSEA. The CDR3 has 17 amino acids. The CDR3 DNA reads TGCAGCGTTGCCGACAGACAGGGGCGTCCAGTAGGGGAAAAACTGTTTTTT. Amino acids: CSVADRQGRPVGEKLFF.

This chain connects TRBV2 to TRBJ2-2; no clear D gene. CDR3 length: 11 amino acids. The germline V gene encodes CDR1 SNHLY and CDR2 FYNNEI. The ends were cut back, 3 bases at V and 6 bases at J, with 2 bases in the middle. This CDR3 reads CASSDSGELFF. The CDR3 region has the DNA TGTGCCAGCAGTGATTCCGGGGAGCTGTTTTTT.

CDR3 bases: TGTGCCAGCAGCCCGGACTCAACAGATACGCAGTATTTT. Translating gives CASSPDSTDTQYF. The chain carries TRBV7-6 and TRBJ2-3; a possible D gene is TRBD2 (5 bases). Trimming shortened V by 5 bases and J by 3 bases, and 9 bases separated the two germline ends. CDR1 and CDR2 from the germline V gene are SGHVS and FNYEAQ. This CDR3 contains 13 residues.

The V call is TRBV5-6, the J call TRBJ1-3; D perhaps matches TRBD1 (6 bases). V was cut by 0 bases and J by 4 bases, with 11 bases left in between. Germline lookup yields CDR1 SGHDT and CDR2 YYEEEE. The CDR3 covers 15 residues. This CDR3 is CASSLGRGPGNTIYF. As DNA, the CDR3 is TGTGCCAGCAGCTTGGGCAGGGGTCCAGGAAACACCATATATTTT. The full variable domain, rest sourced from reference TRBV5-6 and TRBJ1-3, is DAGVTQSPTHLIKTRGQQVTLRCSPKSGHDTVSWYQQALGQGPQFIFQYYEEEERQRGNFPDRFSGHQFPNYSSELNVNALLLGDSALYLCASSLGRGPGNTIYFGEGSWLTVV.

This clone was counted a single time. Here the CDR3 DNA reads TGTGCCAGCAGCTTACCTAGCGGCTACGAGCAGTACTTC. This translates into CASSLPSGYEQYF. The chain uses TRBV7-9 and TRBJ2-7; 7 bases are shared with TRBD2. Germline V lookup: CDR1 SEHNR, CDR2 FQNEAQ (reference sequence). Germline trimming cut 2 bases from V and 3 bases from J; bases unmatched to any gene: 1. The length of the CDR3 is 13 residues.

The chain joins TRBV4-2 to TRBJ2-5; 10 positions match TRBD2. Germline-derived CDR1 and CDR2 are LGHNA and YNFKEQ. This CDR3 is built from 17 residues. Trimming at V came to 6 bases and at J to 1 base, leaving 11 bases not matched to a gene. CDR3 sequence (DNA): TGTGCCAGCAGGGGGGATAGCGGGGGGCCCCGCCAAGAGACCCAGTACTTC. It translates to CASRGDSGGPRQETQYF.

The chain carries TRBV7-9 and TRBJ2-1, with TRBD1 matching over 8 bases. V dropped 3 bases and J dropped 4; count of bases not matched to a gene: 2. There are 14 residues in the CDR3. Germline V gene lookup returns CDR1 SEHNR and CDR2 FQNEAQ (reference sequence). Written as DNA, the CDR3 is TGTGCCAGCAGCTTGACAGGGGTTTACAATGAGCAGTTCTTC. Translated: CASSLTGVYNEQFF.

This sequence joins TRBV15 and TRBJ2-3, with 8 bases fitting TRBD2. With V trimmed by 1 base and J by 6 bases, 30 bases remained unmatched. CDR1 is LNHNV and CDR2 is YYDKDF in the germline V gene (reference sequence). This CDR3 is built from 23 residues. Written as DNA, the CDR3 is TGTGCCACCAGCAGAGGAATTGGCCCAGGCTCACAGGGCCTAGCGGGCGGGCGGGATACGCAGTATTTT. Translating it yields CATSRGIGPGSQGLAGGRDTQYF.

The V gene is TRBV2, the J gene TRBJ1-5, with 7 bases matching TRBD1. The CDR3 is 17 amino acids. Looked up from germline, CDR1 is SNHLY and CDR2 is FYNNEI. V shed 6 bases and J 8 bases; nucleotides not matched to a gene: 19. CDR3 DNA sequence: TGTGCCAGCAGGGGAATAAGGACAGGTCCCTTAAGGGAGCCCCAGCATTTT. Encoded protein: CASRGIRTGPLREPQHF.

The rearrangement links TRBV6-4 to TRBJ1-1; no definite D call. The CDR3 length is 17 residues. V was trimmed by 2 bases and J by 5 bases, leaving 21 bases between them. The germline CDR1 and CDR2 sequences are MRHNA and SNTAGT. CDR3 region: CASSDKVTDSEGTEAFF. In nucleotides, the CDR3 is TGTGCCAGCAGTGACAAGGTTACCGATTCGGAAGGAACTGAAGCTTTCTTT.